This paragraph reports one T cell receptor (beta chain). The data were obtained in a study of blood T cell repertoires in COVID-19. Here immunoSEQ multiplex PCR was the method, and the copy in TCRdb shows in-frame clones only, minus some. In the table there are hundreds of thousands of clones, around nine tenths of which are singletons. There are 13 residues in the CDR3. In germline, CDR1 is DFQATT, CDR2 SNEGSKA (reference sequence). Trimming removed 3 bases from V and 5 bases from J; junction bases left unmatched: 6. Before being deemed recovered, Cohort 3 donors had two negative PCRs, clearance, or symptom resolution.

Material: PBMCs or T cells enriched from blood (not recorded which). The clonotype comes from a woman aged 40 to 50 who had recovered from COVID-19. The chain recombines TRBV20-1 with TRBJ2-5; 7 nucleotides line up with TRBD1. CDR3 in amino acids: CSASNRGRETQYF. CDR3 nucleotides: TGCAGTGCTAGTAACAGGGGCCGGGAGACCCAGTACTTC.